A single sample gave rise to the 24 T cell receptor beta chains below, sequenced in a study of T-cell memory formation after mild COVID-19 (dated by TCRdb to about 2021). Receptor amplification or capture employed 5' RACE. Sequencing was performed on an Illumina NovaSeq 6000. TCRdb trimmed public reads at Q25 via fastp, called clones via MiXCR and kept in-frame beta chains. Rows with a matching CDR3 protein are joined into one entry that keeps the most common DNA and genes. In this sample the table shows 450,000 to 650,000 distinct CDR3 sequences, roughly 18% of which occur a single time. The ten largest clonotypes hold approximately 12% of the sample. Source material: PBMCs or a T cell subset sorted from them (not recorded which). These receptor sequences come from an adult woman who had mild COVID-19 (a few samples of this study predate the infection). The sample titles of this study are shuffled in the database, so cell type and time point are left out; the donor was told from shared clones.

This clonotype appeared a few times. V and J are TRBV4-2 and TRBJ2-7; 7 nucleotides agree with TRBD2. Germline CDR1 and CDR2: LGHNA and YNFKEQ. Trimming cost V 3 bases and J 0 bases; bases outside gene matches: 11. This CDR3 contains 17 residues. CDR3 protein: CASSHAQGASGSYEQYF. CDR3 coding DNA: TGTGCCAGCAGCCATGCCCAGGGAGCTAGCGGCTCCTACGAGCAGTACTTC.

CDR3 sequence (DNA): TGTGCCAGTCAGAGGGGTCAGGGGGAAGACAATGAGCAGTTCTTC. This gives the protein CASQRGQGEDNEQFF. The rearrangement links TRBV5-4 to TRBJ2-1; 7 nucleotides line up with TRBD1. The junction had 13 bases not matched to a gene; V was cut back by 8 bases and J by 5 bases. The CDR3 is made up of 15 amino acids. CDR1 is SGHNT, CDR2 YYREEE, per germline (reference sequence). The whole variable domain, filled in from reference TRBV5-4 and TRBJ2-1, reads ETGVTQSPTHLIKTRGQQVTLRCSSQSGHNTVSWYQQALGQGPQFIFQYYREEENGRGNFPPRFSGLQFPNYSSELNVNALELDDSALYLCASQRGQGEDNEQFFGPGTRLTVL.

V is TRBV5-1 and J is TRBJ2-3, with no clear D. The CDR3 covers 14 residues. Trimming pared 0 bases from V and 6 bases from J, leaving 11 bases between. Per germline, CDR1 SGHRS and CDR2 YFSETQ. The CDR3 DNA reads TGCGCCAGCAGCTTGGTAGGCAGGCCGGATACGCAGTATTTT. Translation gives CASSLVGRPDTQYF. The variable domain in full, completed from reference TRBV5-1 and TRBJ2-3, reads KAGVTQTPRYLIKTRGQQVTLSCSPISGHRSVSWYQQTPGQGLQFLFEYFSETQRNKGNFPGRFSGRQFSNSRSEMNVSTLELGDSALYLCASSLVGRPDTQYFGPGTRLTVL.

There are a few counts of this clonotype. This rearrangement joins TRBV5-1 to TRBJ2-6; no firm D call. Trimming left V 1 base short and J 2 bases short, with 4 bases between. Germline V gene sequence: CDR1 SGHRS, CDR2 YFSETQ. The CDR3 sequence is 14 residues long. CDR3 in DNA: TGCGCCAGCAGCTTGTCAGCTGGGGCCAACGTCCTGACTTTC. Protein product: CASSLSAGANVLTF.

This clonotype was found a few times. The chain couples TRBV29-1 to TRBJ2-7; 12 bases are a match to TRBD2. The CDR3 covers 17 residues. The junction had 10 bases not matched to a gene; V was cut back by 4 bases and J by 0 bases. From germline, CDR1 is SQVTM and CDR2 ANQGSEA. The CDR3 nucleotides read TGCAGCGTTGTAGGGGAACCGACTAGCGGGGGCTCCTACGAGCAGTACTTC. It codes for CSVVGEPTSGGSYEQYF.

V and J are TRBV21-1 and TRBJ2-7; the listed D gene, TRBD2, was not tested against the DNA. TRBV21-1 is reported as a pseudogene. CDR3 length equals 17 residues. The CDR3 protein is CASSKGRDSGRPYEQYF. The CDR3 DNA reads as TGTGCCAGCAGCAAAGGGCGTGATAGCGGACGACCCTACGAGCAGTACTTC.

This clonotype was seen a few times. This chain links TRBV4-3 with TRBJ2-7; no definite D call. The CDR3 has 14 amino acids. Per the germline V gene, CDR1 is LGHNA and CDR2 is YSLEER. The V gene lost 1 base and the J gene lost 3 bases, with 10 bases spanning the gap. CDR3 in amino acids: CASSQVESGYEQYF. CDR3 DNA: TGCGCCAGCAGCCAAGTGGAGTCGGGCTACGAGCAGTACTTC.

The V gene is TRBV7-2, the J gene TRBJ2-6; weak D call: TRBD2 (7 bases). Between the trimmed V and J ends, which lost 4 bases and 2 bases, there was a span of 9 bases. Germline V lookup: CDR1 SGHTA, CDR2 FQGNSA. The CDR3 consists of 15 residues. In DNA form, the CDR3 reads TGTGCCAGCAGCTGGGGGGGCGCTGGGGCCAACGTCCTGACTTTC. Its translation is CASSWGGAGANVLTF.

This chain joins TRBV2 and TRBJ1-5; TRBD1 is a possible D gene (5 bases). V was shortened by 8 bases and J by 5 bases, with 10 bases between the two germline ends. The CDR3 has 12 amino acids. From germline, CDR1 is SNHLY and CDR2 FYNNEI. Here the CDR3 DNA reads TGTGCCAGCTCTGACAGATATCAGCCCCAGCATTTT. Amino acid sequence: CASSDRYQPQHF. The full variable domain, in which reference TRBV2 and TRBJ1-5 provide the parts outside the CDR3, is EPEVTQTPSHQVTQMGQEVILRCVPISNHLYFYWYRQILGQKVEFLVSFYNNEISEKSEIFDDQFSVERPDGSNFTLKIRSTKLEDSAMYFCASSDRYQPQHFGDGTRLSIL.

The chain employs TRBV6-6 and TRBJ2-7, with 8 nucleotides matching TRBD2. V shed 0 bases, J shed 4 bases, and the junction held 5 bases outside the gene matches. Germline V gene sequence: CDR1 MNHNY, CDR2 SVGAGI (reference sequence). The CDR3 is 15 amino acids. The CDR3 coding sequence is TGTGCCAGCAGTTACTCCGAAGCGGGAGTATACGAGCAGTACTTC. This gives the protein CASSYSEAGVYEQYF.

This clonotype was observed at least ten times. In DNA form, the CDR3 reads TGCAGCGCCGGGACGGGTGAAGCTTTCTTT. Amino acids: CSAGTGEAFF. The rearrangement links TRBV29-1 to TRBJ1-1, with a possible D match to TRBD1 (5 bases). The CDR3 has 10 residues. Germline assignment: CDR1 SQVTM and CDR2 ANQGSEA. Trimming shortened V by 7 bases and J by 7 bases, and 10 bases separated the two germline ends.

The genes are TRBV7-8 and TRBJ1-2; tentative D call: TRBD1 (5 bases). The germline V gene encodes CDR1 SGHVS and CDR2 FQNEAQ. V was pared by 1 base and J by 4 bases, with 13 bases between. The CDR3 covers 15 residues. The CDR3 protein is CASSLGRTIAYGYTF. The CDR3 DNA reads as TGTGCCAGCAGCTTAGGCCGGACAATAGCCTATGGCTACACCTTC.

A few counts support this clonotype. V is TRBV6-5 and J is TRBJ2-7; 12 nucleotides match TRBD2. Trimming removed 0 bases from V and 9 bases from J; junction bases left unmatched: 6. The germline CDR1 and CDR2 sequences are MNHEY and SVGAGI. The CDR3 runs 15 residues. CDR3 sequence reads: CASSYSSSGRAGQYF. CDR3 sequence (DNA): TGTGCCAGCAGTTACTCGTCTAGCGGGAGGGCCGGGCAGTACTTC.

The chain combines TRBV6-5 with TRBJ2-7; D is possibly TRBD1 or TRBD2 (6 bases each). The CDR3 contains 16 residues. V lost 3 bases and J 0 bases, leaving 15 bases between the germline ends. The V gene's germline CDR1 is MNHEY and CDR2 SVGAGI. The CDR3 sequence: CASSYSGGTSSYEQYF. For the CDR3, the DNA is TGTGCCAGCAGTTATAGCGGCGGGACATCCTCCTACGAGCAGTACTTC.

This clonotype was recorded many times. The rearrangement links TRBV10-2 to TRBJ2-7; D remains ambiguous. V lost 5 bases and J lost 2, with 13 bases in between. Germline CDR1 WSHSY, CDR2 SAAADI. This CDR3 spans 14 amino acids. This chain's CDR3 is CASSTQAQTYEQYF. The CDR3 DNA reads as TGCGCCAGCAGTACTCAGGCACAGACCTACGAGCAGTACTTC.

This chain connects TRBV27 to TRBJ2-5, with D unclear. The length of the CDR3 is 14 residues. V lost 5 bases and J 3 bases, leaving 13 bases between the germline ends. The germline CDR1 and CDR2 sequences are MNHEY and SMNVEV (reference sequence). CDR3: CASSPRFAKETQYF. In DNA form, the CDR3 reads TGTGCCAGCAGTCCCCGGTTCGCAAAAGAGACCCAGTACTTC.

V is TRBV7-9 and J is TRBJ1-2; a possible D gene is TRBD1 (5 bases). The CDR3 spans 13 residues. Per germline, CDR1 SEHNR and CDR2 FQNEAQ (reference sequence). V lost 5 bases and J lost 5, with 12 bases in between. The CDR3 region is CASSIRQWYGYTF. The CDR3 DNA follows: TGTGCCAGCAGCATTCGACAGTGGTATGGCTACACCTTC.

The chain uses TRBV7-6 and TRBJ2-1; D may correspond to TRBD1 or TRBD2 (5 bases each). The CDR3 is made up of 15 amino acids. Deletions cut 1 base from V and 8 bases from J, with 15 bases between. Germline V CDR1 and CDR2: SGHVS, FNYEAQ. Here the CDR3 DNA reads TGTGCCAGCAGCTTAGGGGGGAGAATTCCTCATGAGCAGTTCTTC. It codes for CASSLGGRIPHEQFF.

The gene calls are TRBV5-6 and TRBJ1-1; D is possibly TRBD1 (5 bases). This CDR3 region has 17 residues. Trimming stripped 0 bases from V and 5 bases from J, with 20 bases between. Germline CDR1 is SGHDT and CDR2 is YYEEEE. The CDR3 sequence: CASSLASMGGVWTEAFF. CDR3 DNA: TGTGCCAGCAGCTTGGCTTCCATGGGGGGGGTATGGACTGAAGCTTTCTTT.

This clonotype was observed a few times. The V call is TRBV29-1, the J call TRBJ1-4; TRBD1 matches 9 bases. The CDR3 spans 14 residues. The V and J ends lost 4 bases and 5 bases, in that order; junction bases with no gene match: 5. Germline loops: CDR1 SQVTM, CDR2 ANQGSEA. This chain's CDR3 is CSVGAGTGNEKLFF. DNA of the CDR3: TGCAGCGTTGGGGCCGGGACAGGGAATGAAAAACTGTTTTTT. The whole variable domain, filled in from reference TRBV29-1 and TRBJ1-4, reads SAVISQKPSRDICQRGTSLTIQCQVDSQVTMMFWYRQQPGQSLTLIATANQGSEATYESGFVIDKFPISRPNLTFSTLTVSNMSPEDSSIYLCSVGAGTGNEKLFFGSGTQLSVL.

The chain uses TRBV11-2 and TRBJ2-7, with 13 positions matching TRBD2. CDR1 is SGHAT and CDR2 is FQNNGV in the germline V gene. After removal of 5 bases from V and 12 bases from J, the junction contained 10 bases not matched to a gene. The length of the CDR3 is 14 residues. The CDR3 DNA reads TGTGCCAGCAGCCTTAGCGGACTAGCGGGAGACCTGTACTTC. Encoded protein: CASSLSGLAGDLYF.

The chain couples TRBV29-1 to TRBJ2-7; D perhaps matches TRBD2 (5 bases). V dropped 1 base and J dropped 3 bases, with 19 bases sitting between them. This CDR3 contains 16 residues. The germline V gene has CDR1 SQVTM and CDR2 ANQGSEA. CDR3 DNA: TGCAGCGTTGAAGTTCGGAAGGTCGGTGGGAGCTACGAGCAGTACTTC. Protein: CSVEVRKVGGSYEQYF.

J is TRBJ2-7 and V is TRBV9; 8 nucleotides line up with TRBD2. CDR3 length: 14 amino acids. The germline gives CDR1 SGDLS, CDR2 YYNGEE. V was pared by 0 bases and J by 11 bases, with 10 bases of the junction left unmatched. The CDR3 spells CASSVAGDSGGKYF. Written as DNA, the CDR3 is TGTGCCAGCAGCGTAGCGGGAGATTCGGGAGGGAAGTACTTC.

The genes are TRBV4-1 and TRBJ1-1; D gene unclear. The germline CDR1 and CDR2 sequences are MGHRA and YSYEKL. V was clipped by 6 bases and J by 3 bases, with 17 bases between them. The CDR3 spans 15 residues. The CDR3 spells CASSPPGGSHTEAFF. CDR3 coding DNA: TGCGCCAGCAGTCCCCCGGGAGGGAGCCACACTGAAGCTTTCTTT.